Presented here are 27 T cell receptor beta chains from one specimen sequenced in a study of identical twins. TCRdb re-analysed the 5' RACE reads in MiXCR, keeping a single row per CDR3 protein. There are just under 650,000 distinct CDR3 sequences in the sample; just over 7% occur only once, and 1.5% to 2% lies in the top ten. The same data also contributed to another study, on yellow fever vaccine responses in identical twins.

Material: PBMCs. The source of these receptors is a woman in her late teens or twenties in good health.

This clonotype was found many times. The genes are TRBV6-1 and TRBJ1-1; 7 bases align to TRBD1. J was trimmed by 2 bases and V by 5 bases; bases with no gene match: 8. The germline V gene has CDR1 MNHNS and CDR2 SASEGT. The CDR3 has 15 residues. CDR3 DNA sequence: TGTGCCAGCAGTCGTGCGACAGGGACTAACACTGAAGCTTTCTTT. It is translated as CASSRATGTNTEAFF.

This rearrangement joins TRBV7-9 to TRBJ2-6; weak D call: TRBD2 (5 bases). CDR1 SEHNR and CDR2 FQNEAQ come from the germline V gene (reference sequence). The CDR3 is 17 residues long. V was clipped by 0 bases and J by 0 bases, with 9 bases between them. CDR3 coding DNA: TGTGCCAGCAGCTTAGCGGGAGACTACTCTGGGGCCAACGTCCTGACTTTC. Protein product: CASSLAGDYSGANVLTF.

The rearrangement uses TRBV14 and TRBJ2-3; D may be TRBD2 (6 bases). V lost 10 bases and J 2 bases, leaving 13 bases between the germline ends. Germline CDR1 SGHDN, CDR2 FVKESK. This CDR3 comprises 13 residues. The CDR3 sequence is CATQGGNTDTQYF. CDR3 nucleotides: TGTGCCACCCAGGGCGGGAACACAGATACGCAGTATTTT.

This clonotype was observed many times. V and J are TRBV5-1 and TRBJ1-5, with D tentatively TRBD1 (6 bases). The CDR3 covers 15 residues. The V end lost 4 bases, the J end lost 0 bases, and 11 bases lay between the germline ends. Germline lookup yields CDR1 SGHRS and CDR2 YFSETQ. The CDR3 reads CASSIGTNSNQPQHF. The CDR3 DNA follows: TGCGCCAGCAGCATCGGGACAAATAGCAATCAGCCCCAGCATTTT.

This clonotype was picked up many times. This chain joins TRBV20-1 and TRBJ2-1; D unclear. The CDR3 is 14 amino acids. V lost 2 bases, J lost 0 bases, and 8 bases lay in between. The germline V gene encodes CDR1 DFQATT and CDR2 SNEGSKA (reference sequence). The CDR3 coding sequence is TGCAGTGCTAGAATCTCTCCCTCCTACAATGAGCAGTTCTTC. Amino acid sequence: CSARISPSYNEQFF.

The chain is built from TRBV2 and TRBJ2-3, with TRBD2 identical over 8 bases. After removal of 10 bases from V and 1 base from J, the junction contained 7 bases not matched to a gene. The CDR3 consists of 14 residues. The V gene's germline CDR1 is SNHLY and CDR2 FYNNEI. As DNA, the CDR3 is TGTGCCACCTCAGCGGGAGTTGGCACAGATACGCAGTATTTT. Its translation is CATSAGVGTDTQYF.

The chain joins TRBV28 to TRBJ1-1, with D possibly being TRBD1 (6 bases). The germline V and J ends were trimmed by 8 bases and 2 bases, with 18 bases remaining between them. Germline V gene lookup returns CDR1 MDHEN and CDR2 SYDVKM. The CDR3 covers 15 residues. CDR3 loop: CASWGWGAVNTEAFF. The CDR3 bases are TGTGCCAGCTGGGGTTGGGGGGCCGTTAACACTGAAGCTTTCTTT. Combining the CDR3 with reference TRBV28 and TRBJ1-1 gives the whole variable domain DVKVTQSSRYLVKRTGEKVFLECVQDMDHENMFWYRQDPGLGLRLIYFSYDVKMKEKGDIPEGYSVSREKKERFSLILESASTNQTSMYLCASWGWGAVNTEAFFGQGTRLTVV.

The V gene is TRBV2, the J gene TRBJ1-4; no clear D gene. In germline, CDR1 is SNHLY, CDR2 FYNNEI. The CDR3 length is 13 residues. The V end lost 8 bases, the J end lost 1 base, and 8 bases lay between the germline ends. CDR3 in amino acids: CASAQQTNEKLFF. CDR3 in DNA: TGTGCCAGCGCTCAGCAAACTAATGAAAAACTGTTTTTT.

This clonotype turned up a few times. The V gene is TRBV27, the J gene TRBJ2-1; 8 positions agree with TRBD2. Germline-derived CDR1 and CDR2 are MNHEY and SMNVEV (reference sequence). Trimming took 8 bases from V and 4 from J; bases not matched to a gene: 13. The CDR3 consists of 16 residues. The CDR3: CASHLRGAGAYNEQFF. Here the CDR3 DNA reads TGTGCCAGCCATTTAAGGGGAGCGGGGGCTTACAATGAGCAGTTCTTC.

There are a few counts of this clonotype. The CDR3 region is CSVSPAYNEQFF. The DNA of the CDR3 is TGCAGCGTCTCACCCGCATACAATGAGCAGTTCTTC. This rearrangement joins TRBV29-1 to TRBJ2-1; D gene ambiguous. The V end was cut by 6 bases, the J end by 4 bases, with 10 bases between. This CDR3 is built from 12 residues. Germline CDR1 reads SQVTM; CDR2 reads ANQGSEA.

This clonotype was observed many times. The CDR3 bases are TGCAGTGCCCGGGACGATTTTCGAGAGTTCTTC. Protein sequence: CSARDDFREFF. V and J are TRBV20-1 and TRBJ2-1; D assignment may be TRBD1 or TRBD2 (5 bases each). V lost 6 bases, J lost 14 bases, and 17 bases lay in between. The germline V gene has CDR1 DFQATT and CDR2 SNEGSKA (reference sequence). CDR3 length: 11 amino acids.

The J gene is TRBJ2-3, the V gene TRBV5-1, with 16 bases identical to TRBD2. Trimming cost V 0 bases and J 2 bases; bases outside gene matches: 6. The CDR3 runs to 19 residues. The germline CDR1 and CDR2 sequences are SGHRS and YFSETQ. The CDR3 region has the DNA TGCGCCAGCAGCTTGGCCGGGACTAGCGGGAGGGTCCTCACAGATACGCAGTATTTT. This codes for CASSLAGTSGRVLTDTQYF.

This clonotype appeared many times. V gene TRBV4-1 combines with J gene TRBJ1-5; D call uncertain. The CDR3 totals 15 residues. Trimming took off 0 bases at V and 4 bases at J, with 10 bases between the two ends. Germline CDR1 and CDR2: MGHRA and YSYEKL. CDR3: CASSQDSMGNQPQHF. CDR3 sequence (DNA): TGCGCCAGCAGCCAAGATAGTATGGGAAATCAGCCCCAGCATTTT.

This clonotype was observed a few times. The chain carries TRBV6-1 and TRBJ2-2; 9 bases agree with TRBD1. Germline lookup yields CDR1 MNHNS and CDR2 SASEGT. The CDR3 runs to 14 residues. Trimming cost V 6 bases and J 3 bases; bases outside gene matches: 2. CDR3 amino acids: CASRGTGYTGELFF. For the CDR3, the DNA is TGTGCCAGCAGGGGGACAGGGTACACCGGGGAGCTGTTTTTT.

This clonotype was seen repeatedly, ten times or more. The chain is built from TRBV20-1 and TRBJ2-1; the match to TRBD2 covers 11 bases. CDR1 is DFQATT, CDR2 SNEGSKA, per germline (reference sequence). The ends lost 5 bases at V and 3 bases at J; junction bases unmatched: 6. The CDR3 sequence is 15 residues long. The CDR3 sequence is CSALLAGEVYNEQFF. The CDR3 DNA reads as TGCAGTGCTCTACTAGCGGGGGAGGTCTACAATGAGCAGTTCTTC.

A few counts support this clonotype. V and J are TRBV9 and TRBJ2-1; possibly TRBD1 or TRBD2 for D (5 bases each). The CDR3 totals 12 residues. Trimming pared 3 bases from V and 10 bases from J, leaving 11 bases between. CDR1 is SGDLS, CDR2 YYNGEE, per germline. This CDR3 is CASSAIRGEQFF. The DNA for the CDR3 is TGTGCCAGCAGCGCTATACGGGGCGAGCAGTTCTTC.

This clonotype showed up many times. This rearrangement joins TRBV3-1 to TRBJ1-3; D is unresolved. Per the germline V gene, CDR1 is LGHDT and CDR2 is YNNKEL (reference sequence). The V gene lost 1 base and the J gene lost 4 bases, with 11 bases spanning the gap. The CDR3 sequence is 15 residues long. CDR3 in amino acids: CASSQVTGMGNTIYF. CDR3 bases: TGTGCCAGCAGCCAAGTAACCGGAATGGGAAACACCATATATTTT.

This clonotype was observed a handful of times. V and J are TRBV7-3 and TRBJ1-1; possible D gene TRBD1, 5 bases. V was shortened by 6 bases and J by 1 base, with 12 bases between the two germline ends. Germline CDR1 reads SGHTA; CDR2 reads FQGTGA. CDR3 size: 14 residues. For the CDR3, the DNA is TGTGCCAGCAGGCAAACCCAGGGGAACACTGAAGCTTTCTTT. Translated, it gives CASRQTQGNTEAFF.

The chain joins TRBV7-2 to TRBJ2-3; unclear D gene. The CDR3 is made up of 12 amino acids. V lost 6 bases, J lost 2 bases, and 6 bases lay in between. Germline assignment: CDR1 SGHTA and CDR2 FQGNSA. The CDR3 DNA reads as TGTGCCAGCAGGGACGACACAGATACGCAGTATTTT. As protein: CASRDDTDTQYF.

V and J are TRBV24-1 and TRBJ1-1; D is uncertain. The V and J ends lost 12 bases and 6 bases respectively, with 19 bases between them. The CDR3 spans 13 residues. Germline loops: CDR1 KGHDR, CDR2 SFDVKD. CDR3 amino acids: CAPNKPSLPEAFF. In DNA form, the CDR3 reads TGTGCCCCCAATAAGCCTTCTTTACCTGAAGCTTTCTTT.

In the case of this clonotype: The CDR3 ends on some other residue instead of the conserved phenylalanine or tryptophan, so this is likely a read error. The rearrangement links TRBV6-2 or TRBV6-3 to TRBJ2-3; 7 nucleotides align to TRBD1. V gave up 2 bases and J gave up 5 bases; unmatched junction bases: 4. The germline V gene has CDR1 MNHEY and CDR2 SVGEGT. The CDR3 spans 14 residues. This CDR3 is CASSYRGPGDTQYL. As DNA, the CDR3 is TGTGCCAGCAGTTACAGGGGGCCCGGAGATACGCAGTATCTT.

The rearrangement links TRBV7-9 to TRBJ2-7; tentative D call: TRBD1 (6 bases). The CDR3 covers 15 residues. Germline-derived CDR1 and CDR2 are SEHNR and FQNEAQ (reference sequence). The V and J ends lost 3 bases and 2 bases respectively, with 14 bases between them. This CDR3 is CASSFAWGLTYEQYF. The CDR3, as DNA: TGTGCCAGCAGCTTTGCATGGGGGCTAACCTACGAGCAGTACTTC.

This clonotype was seen more than once but under ten times. The chain links TRBV4-2 to TRBJ1-4; 7 nucleotides line up with TRBD1. J lost 7 bases, V lost 1 base, and 6 bases had no gene match. The CDR3 is made up of 15 amino acids. Germline V gene sequence: CDR1 LGHNA, CDR2 YNFKEQ. CDR3 in DNA: TGTGCCAGCAGCCAAGTGGGACAGAGCGGTGAAAAACTGTTTTTT. This gives the protein CASSQVGQSGEKLFF.

In this sample, this clonotype turned up a few times. The chain combines TRBV19 with TRBJ1-5; no definite D call. Trimming pared 3 bases from V and 0 bases from J, leaving 9 bases between. Germline CDR1 reads LNHDA; CDR2 reads SQIVND (reference sequence). CDR3 length equals 15 residues. The CDR3 coding sequence is TGTGCCAGTAGTATTCCGCGGTATAGCAATCAGCCCCAGCATTTT. This translates into CASSIPRYSNQPQHF.

This rearrangement joins TRBV9 to TRBJ2-2, with 10 bases matching TRBD2. Per germline, CDR1 SGDLS and CDR2 YYNGEE. The CDR3 consists of 16 residues. V lost 1 base and J lost 5; bases outside the gene matches: 5. The CDR3 region is CASSVLAGVTTGELFF. DNA for the CDR3: TGTGCCAGCAGCGTACTAGCGGGAGTAACGACCGGGGAGCTGTTTTTT.

V and J are TRBV11-2 and TRBJ2-2; maybe TRBD1 (6 bases). The V end was cut by 4 bases, the J end by 2 bases, with 11 bases between. CDR1 and CDR2 (germline): SGHAT, FQNNGV. The CDR3 runs to 15 residues. CDR3 sequence: CASSSATGNTGELFF. Here the CDR3 DNA reads TGTGCCAGCAGCTCAGCGACAGGAAACACCGGGGAGCTGTTTTTT.

This clonotype showed up many times. The chain carries TRBV2 and TRBJ2-1; D ambiguous. Trimming removed 11 bases at V and 9 bases at J, with 11 bases between. CDR1 is SNHLY and CDR2 is FYNNEI in the germline V gene. CDR3 length equals 10 residues. CDR3 residues: CADQRTEQFF. DNA for the CDR3: TGTGCCGACCAACGTACTGAGCAGTTCTTC.